The text below deals with one T cell receptor beta chain. What it binds is unknown. This entry comes from a study of OX40 agonist ivuxolimab in advanced cancers. The repertoire was sequenced with immunoSEQ multiplex PCR; TCRdb's copy has only in-frame clones and lacks some. The sample carries about 79,000 clones, around 94% recorded once. Study-wide findings and caveats: In the 0.1-3.0 mg/kg groups, partial responders showed among the lowest expansion. More expanded clones were found, on average, in CD8+ than in CD4+ T cells.

The origin of this receptor is an adult with an advanced solid tumor such as melanoma, head and neck, liver or kidney cancer. The sample consisted of CD4+ or CD8+ T cells sorted from blood, taken in a trial of the OX40 agonist ivuxolimab.

CDR3 sequence: CASSEDSFSYEQYF. The CDR3 DNA sequence: TGTGCCAGCAGTGAGGACAGCTTTTCCTACGAGCAGTACTTC. V is TRBV5-6 and J is TRBJ2-7; TRBD1 is a possible D gene (6 bases). Germline CDR1 is SGHDT and CDR2 is YYEEEE. V lost 5 bases, J lost 1 base, and 13 bases lay in between. This CDR3 comprises 14 residues.